The entry that follows covers one TCR beta chain sequence. Generated by immunoSEQ multiplex PCR, the TCRdb table keeps only in-frame clones and is missing some. There are more than 95,000 clones in the sample; approximately 88% occur only once, and about 1.8% lies in the top ten. CDR1 is MGHRA and CDR2 is YSYEKL in the germline V gene. The CDR3 contains 16 residues. Trimming took 4 bases from V and 4 from J, leaving 18 bases between them. This sample was taken from a study of cytomegalovirus exposure and HLA in healthy donors. This receptor was obtained from a man aged 18 to 35 in good health and CMV-seronegative. This sequence joins TRBV4-1 and TRBJ2-3, with D possibly being TRBD2 (6 bases). Sequences were obtained from PBMCs. The CDR3 reads CASSPGAGGVPDTQYF. CDR3 DNA sequence: TGCGCCAGCAGCCCAGGAGCGGGCGGGGTTCCAGATACGCAGTATTTT.